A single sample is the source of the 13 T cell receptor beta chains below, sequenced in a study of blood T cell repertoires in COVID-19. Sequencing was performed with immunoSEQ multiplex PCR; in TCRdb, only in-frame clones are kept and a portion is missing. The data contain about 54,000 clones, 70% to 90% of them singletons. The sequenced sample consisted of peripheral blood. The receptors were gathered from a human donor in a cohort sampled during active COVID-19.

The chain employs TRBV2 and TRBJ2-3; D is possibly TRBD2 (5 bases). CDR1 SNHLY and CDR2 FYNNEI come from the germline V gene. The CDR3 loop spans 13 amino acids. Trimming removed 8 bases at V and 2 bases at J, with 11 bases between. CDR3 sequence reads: CASGSLITDTQYF. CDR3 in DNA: TGTGCCAGCGGGAGCTTAATCACAGATACGCAGTATTTT.

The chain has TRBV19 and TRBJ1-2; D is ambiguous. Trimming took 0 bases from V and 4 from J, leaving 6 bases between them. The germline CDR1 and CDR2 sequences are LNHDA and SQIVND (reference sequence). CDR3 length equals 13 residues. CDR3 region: CASSIETPYGYTF. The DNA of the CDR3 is TGTGCCAGTAGTATAGAGACACCCTATGGCTACACCTTC.

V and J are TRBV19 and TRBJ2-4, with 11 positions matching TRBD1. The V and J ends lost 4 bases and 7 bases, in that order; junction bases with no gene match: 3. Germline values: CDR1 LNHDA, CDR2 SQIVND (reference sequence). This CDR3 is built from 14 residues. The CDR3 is CASSKDRGLNIQYF. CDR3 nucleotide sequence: TGTGCCAGTAGTAAGGACAGGGGGCTGAACATTCAGTACTTC.

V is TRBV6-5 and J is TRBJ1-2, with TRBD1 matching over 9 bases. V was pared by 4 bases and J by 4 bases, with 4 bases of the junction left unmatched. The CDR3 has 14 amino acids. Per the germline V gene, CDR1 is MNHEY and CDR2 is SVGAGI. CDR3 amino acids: CASSSQGAGYGYTF. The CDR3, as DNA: TGTGCCAGCAGTTCACAGGGGGCCGGCTATGGCTACACCTTC.

The CDR3 region has the DNA TGTGCCAGCAGCCAAGACGCGGGTTCACCCCTCCACTTT. This sequence encodes CASSQDAGSPLHF. This chain joins TRBV3-1 (or the pseudogene TRBV3-2) and TRBJ1-6; no firm D call. V lost 0 bases to trimming and J lost 9 bases, with 6 bases between them. There are 13 residues in the CDR3. Germline V lookup: CDR1 LGHDT, CDR2 YNNKEL (reference sequence).

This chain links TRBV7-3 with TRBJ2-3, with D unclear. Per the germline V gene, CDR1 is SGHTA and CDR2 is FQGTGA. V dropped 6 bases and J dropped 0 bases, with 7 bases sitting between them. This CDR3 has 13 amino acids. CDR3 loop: CASRLSSTDTQYF. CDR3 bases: TGTGCCAGCAGACTCTCTAGCACAGATACGCAGTATTTT.

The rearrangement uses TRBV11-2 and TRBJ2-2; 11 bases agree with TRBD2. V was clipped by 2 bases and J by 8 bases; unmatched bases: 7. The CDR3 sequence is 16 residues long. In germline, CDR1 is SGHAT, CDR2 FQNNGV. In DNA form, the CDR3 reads TGTGCCAGCAGCTTATTCGCTAGCGGGGGGTCTGGGGAGCTGTTTTTT. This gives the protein CASSLFASGGSGELFF.

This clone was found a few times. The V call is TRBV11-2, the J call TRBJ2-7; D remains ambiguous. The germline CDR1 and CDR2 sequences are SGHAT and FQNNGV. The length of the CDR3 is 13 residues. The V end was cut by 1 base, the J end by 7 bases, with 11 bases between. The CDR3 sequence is CASSLVTDPEQYF. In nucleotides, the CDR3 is TGTGCCAGCAGCTTAGTAACTGATCCGGAGCAGTACTTC.

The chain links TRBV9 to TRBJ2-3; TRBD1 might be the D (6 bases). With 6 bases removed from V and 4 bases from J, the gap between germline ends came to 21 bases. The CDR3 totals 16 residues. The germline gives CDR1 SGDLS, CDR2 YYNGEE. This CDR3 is CASTQSGLTGSDTQYF. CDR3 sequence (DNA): TGTGCCAGCACCCAGAGTGGCCTTACAGGGTCAGATACGCAGTATTTT. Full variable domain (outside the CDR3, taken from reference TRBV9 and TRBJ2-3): DSGVTQTPKHLITATGQRVTLRCSPRSGDLSVYWYQQSLDQGLQFLIQYYNGEERAKGNILERFSAQQFPDLHSELNLSSLELGDSALYFCASTQSGLTGSDTQYFGPGTRLTVL.

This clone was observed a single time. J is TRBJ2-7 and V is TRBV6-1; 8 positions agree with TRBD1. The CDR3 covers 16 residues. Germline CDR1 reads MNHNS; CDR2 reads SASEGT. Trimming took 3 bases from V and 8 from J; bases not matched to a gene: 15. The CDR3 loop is CASSEGQAPPNFKQYF. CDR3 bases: TGTGCCAGCAGTGAGGGACAGGCCCCGCCAAACTTCAAGCAGTACTTC.

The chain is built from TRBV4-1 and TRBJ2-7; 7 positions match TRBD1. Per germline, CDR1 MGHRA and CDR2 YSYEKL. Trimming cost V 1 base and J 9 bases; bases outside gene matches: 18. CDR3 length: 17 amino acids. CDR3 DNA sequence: TGCGCCAGCAGCCAAGGGGCCCGGACAGGTTCCCTACGAGGGCAGTACTTC. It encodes CASSQGARTGSLRGQYF.

CDR3 nucleotides: TGTGCCAGCACCAGTCCCGGGACAGGTTCGGGTGAGCAGTTCTTC. Its protein product is CASTSPGTGSGEQFF. The J gene is TRBJ2-1, the V gene TRBV28, with TRBD1 identical over 8 bases. Per the germline V gene, CDR1 is MDHEN and CDR2 is SYDVKM. The CDR3 is 15 residues long. After removal of 7 bases from V and 9 bases from J, the junction contained 14 bases not matched to a gene. Supplemented by reference TRBV28 and TRBJ2-1, the full variable domain reads DVKVTQSSRYLVKRTGEKVFLECVQDMDHENMFWYRQDPGLGLRLIYFSYDVKMKEKGDIPEGYSVSREKKERFSLILESASTNQTSMYLCASTSPGTGSGEQFFGPGTRLTVL.

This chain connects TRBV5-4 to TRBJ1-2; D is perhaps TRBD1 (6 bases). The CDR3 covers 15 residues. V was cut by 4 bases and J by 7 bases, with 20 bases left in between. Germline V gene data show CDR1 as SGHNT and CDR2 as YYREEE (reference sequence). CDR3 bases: TGTGCCAGCAGCGCCCGGGACAAGGGGGTAGGTGGCTACACCTTC. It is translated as CASSARDKGVGGYTF.